Below, one T cell receptor (delta chain) is given with its context. Different DNA sequences within this sample yield the same CDR3. This record comes from a study of gamma-delta chains in newborns, infants, children. Germline V gives CDR1 GEAIGNYY, CDR2 EKD. The CDR3 covers 17 residues. The ends lost 0 bases at V and 3 bases at J; junction bases unmatched: 4. TCRdb reprocessed the reads through CATT. The repertoire holds about 15,000 delta-chain clones, with roughly 7.7% as singletons. This TCR derives from a child who was a newborn, infant or young child, either healthy, febrile or measles-vaccinated (not recorded which). The chain employs TRDV2 and TRDJ3; TRDD3 matches 7 bases. The sample taken for sequencing was blood. CDR3 nucleotides: TGTGCCTGTGACACCTGGGGATATAACTGGGACACCCGACAGATGTTTTTC. Translation: CACDTWGYNWDTRQMFF.